The following is a TCR beta chain sequence with its context. Its specificity is unknown. Germline-derived CDR1 and CDR2 are MDHEN and SYDVKM. The CDR3 spans 12 residues. The ends were cut back, 3 bases at V and 11 bases at J, with 11 bases in the middle. This sample stems from a study of radiotherapy plus CTLA-4 blockade in lung cancer. Study-wide background: Of the patients, 15% to 20% showed objective responses and roughly 30% attained disease control.

Sequencing used immunoSEQ multiplex PCR; TCRdb keeps in-frame clones, though not all of them. This sample has some 110,000 clones, with 75% to 80% found just once. General observations from the study: Increased serum interferon-beta after radiation also reportedly predicted response strongly.

The source was peripheral blood, collected from a patient treated with radiotherapy plus ipilimumab. This sequence originates from a human donor with non-small cell lung cancer who had a partial response to radiotherapy plus ipilimumab. The V call is TRBV28, the J call TRBJ2-1; D unresolved. CDR3 sequence: CASSFPSRKQFF. The DNA for the CDR3 is TGTGCCAGCAGTTTTCCCTCTCGTAAGCAGTTCTTC.